The rows below give T cell receptor beta chains drawn from one sample of a study of blood T cell repertoires in COVID-19. Assay: immunoSEQ multiplex PCR; the TCRdb copy retains only in-frame clones and omits some. The table has roughly 67,000 clones, roughly nine tenths seen once; the top ten hold approximately 4.7%. Sequencing input: peripheral blood. These receptors were taken from a man in his fifties or sixties with active COVID-19. Each CDR3 is given with its conserved first and last residue. D genes are given only for firm matches.

V gene	J gene	D gene	CDR3 protein
TRBV6-5	TRBJ1-2	-	CASSYRRGRRDYGYTF
TRBV5-6	TRBJ2-5	-	CASSLGQLKETQYF
TRBV13	TRBJ2-7	-	CASSVQRYYEQYF
TRBV28	TRBJ2-3	TRBD1	CASSYRDSRGDTQYF
TRBV5-1	TRBJ1-2	TRBD1	CASALQGQGASGYTF
TRBV11-1	TRBJ1-1	-	CASSLYGGFTEAFF
TRBV12-3/TRBV12-4	TRBJ2-3	-	CASSSPLRDTQYF
TRBV6-5	TRBJ2-7	-	CASSYSWQGKSEQYF
TRBV7-9	TRBJ1-1	-	CASTEVGGETEAFF
TRBV6-5	TRBJ1-6	-	CASSYYQQGTPLHF
TRBV7-9	TRBJ2-1	TRBD2	CASSATSGRWGTTNEQFF
TRBV18	TRBJ2-1	TRBD2	CASSPGSGLAGANEQFF
TRBV7-2	TRBJ1-5	-	CASSLGGTGNQPQHF
TRBV7-6	TRBJ2-5	TRBD1	CASSSAGTGGKTQYF
TRBV18	TRBJ1-1	TRBD1	CASSPLSGTGMNTEAFF
TRBV3-1/TRBV3-2	TRBJ2-1	-	CASSQRGATYNEQFF
TRBV24-1	TRBJ2-5	-	CATSDRGLINQETQYF
TRBV6-5	TRBJ2-7	TRBD2	CASSSASGAANYEQYF
TRBV10-3	TRBJ2-1	TRBD2	CAIRGTSGRAGYNEQFF
TRBV3-1/TRBV3-2	TRBJ2-7	TRBD1	CASSSGQGSYEQYF
TRBV24-1	TRBJ2-4	-	CARLGLAKNIQYF
TRBV12-3/TRBV12-4	TRBJ1-5	-	CASSPGQRPQHF
TRBV11-3	TRBJ2-3	TRBD2	CASSLDSSGRPDTQYF
TRBV6-5	TRBJ1-5	TRBD1	CATADRGHQPQHF
TRBV4-1	TRBJ1-2	TRBD1	CASSQSRDRKYGYTF
TRBV5-1	TRBJ1-4	-	CASRKDSPTNEKLFF
TRBV10-3	TRBJ2-3	-	CAISEPPGSGSTDTQYF
TRBV14	TRBJ1-2	TRBD1	CASSPPGQGPPGGYTF
TRBV11-3	TRBJ2-2	-	CASSLGIRFNTGELFF
TRBV4-2	TRBJ2-3	-	CASSQAAAGDTQYF
TRBV25-1	TRBJ2-5	-	CASSWQGETQYF
TRBV9	TRBJ2-3	TRBD2	CASSAGLAGSLEDTQYF
TRBV3-1/TRBV3-2	TRBJ2-7	TRBD2	CASSPATSGSSYEQYF
TRBV18	TRBJ2-7	-	CASSDGQGYEQYF
TRBV27	TRBJ2-1	-	CASSRSGNTYNEQFF
TRBV11-3	TRBJ2-3	-	CASTGAGAPDTQYF
TRBV9	TRBJ2-3	-	CASSWRGTDTQYF
TRBV6-4	TRBJ2-1	TRBD2	CASRRTSGGYNEQFF
TRBV12-5	TRBJ2-1	-	CASGLVLEGGAHEQFF
TRBV5-1	TRBJ1-5	-	CASSPGGTGRVRNQPQHF
TRBV5-4	TRBJ2-2	-	CASRQDNTGELFF
TRBV2	TRBJ1-1	TRBD1	CASSDRTGRNTEAFF
TRBV7-2	TRBJ2-7	-	CASSSMNTGTEQYF
TRBV5-1	TRBJ2-1	TRBD1	CASSPLDRAYNEQFF
TRBV27	TRBJ2-1	TRBD1	CASREWDRGQFSYNEQFF
TRBV10-2	TRBJ2-7	TRBD2	CASSRTSGSNEQYF
TRBV5-1	TRBJ2-2	-	CASSLEAQNRKPGELFF
TRBV28	TRBJ1-2	TRBD1	CASSSFTGVYGYTF
TRBV28	TRBJ1-6	-	CASSLMGGWGSPLHF
TRBV29-1	TRBJ1-2	-	CSVEKGMGYGYTF
TRBV5-1	TRBJ2-2	TRBD1	CASSETGTGLTGELFF
TRBV6-5	TRBJ1-3	TRBD1	CASSPIGQGENTIYF
TRBV10-3	TRBJ1-5	TRBD1	CATAGQGERTQHF
TRBV5-1	TRBJ1-2	-	CASSFTAYGYTF
TRBV3-1/TRBV3-2	TRBJ2-7	-	CASSQSRGWEQYF